The T cell receptor (beta chain) described here comes from a study of blood T cell repertoires in COVID-19. Whole-study context: Italy, Spain and the United States were the sources of the convalescent and acute COVID-19 samples. T cells, B-cell-depleted T cells, or PBMCs provided the cDNA or gDNA that served as material.

Only in-frame clones appear in the TCRdb table, and some are missing; sequencing was by immunoSEQ multiplex PCR. The table records some 80,000 clones, around 83% of them present only once. CDR3 length: 13 residues. Germline V gene data show CDR1 as MNHNS and CDR2 as SASEGT. With 1 base removed from V and 6 bases from J, the gap between germline ends came to 10 bases. The chain couples TRBV6-1 to TRBJ2-7; D uncertain. Sequenced material: peripheral blood. This clonotype was sampled from a human donor in a cohort sampled during active COVID-19. The CDR3 nucleotides are TGTGCCAGCAGTGAAGTTGGGCCCTCCGAGCAGTACTTC. This gives the protein CASSEVGPSEQYF.